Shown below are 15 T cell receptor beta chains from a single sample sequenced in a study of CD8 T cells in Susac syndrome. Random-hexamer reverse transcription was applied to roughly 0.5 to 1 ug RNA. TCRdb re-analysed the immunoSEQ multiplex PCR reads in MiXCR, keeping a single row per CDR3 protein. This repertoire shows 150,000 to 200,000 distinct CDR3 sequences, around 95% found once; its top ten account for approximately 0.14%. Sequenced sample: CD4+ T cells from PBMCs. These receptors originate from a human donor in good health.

The CDR3 protein is CASSQDAFRTGGRETQYF. CDR3 DNA: TGTGCCAGCAGCCAAGATGCCTTCCGGACAGGGGGCAGAGAGACCCAGTACTTC. The chain has TRBV14 and TRBJ2-5; TRBD1 agrees at 11 bases. Germline trimming cut 0 bases from V and 4 bases from J; bases unmatched to any gene: 10. The CDR3 extends over 18 amino acids. Germline-derived CDR1 and CDR2 are SGHDN and FVKESK.

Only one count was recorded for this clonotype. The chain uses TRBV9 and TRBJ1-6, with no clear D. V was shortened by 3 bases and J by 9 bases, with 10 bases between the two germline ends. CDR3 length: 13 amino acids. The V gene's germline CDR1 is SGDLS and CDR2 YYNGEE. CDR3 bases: TGTGCCAGCAGCGGGGGAGAGATTTCACCCCTCCACTTT. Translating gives CASSGGEISPLHF. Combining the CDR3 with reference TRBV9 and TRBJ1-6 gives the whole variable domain DSGVTQTPKHLITATGQRVTLRCSPRSGDLSVYWYQQSLDQGLQFLIQYYNGEERAKGNILERFSAQQFPDLHSELNLSSLELGDSALYFCASSGGEISPLHFGNGTRLTVT.

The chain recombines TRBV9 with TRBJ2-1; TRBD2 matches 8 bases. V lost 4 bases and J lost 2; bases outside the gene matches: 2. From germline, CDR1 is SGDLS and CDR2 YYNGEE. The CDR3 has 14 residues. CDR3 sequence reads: CASSSGGPYNEQFF. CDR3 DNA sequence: TGTGCCAGCAGCTCGGGGGGGCCCTACAATGAGCAGTTCTTC.

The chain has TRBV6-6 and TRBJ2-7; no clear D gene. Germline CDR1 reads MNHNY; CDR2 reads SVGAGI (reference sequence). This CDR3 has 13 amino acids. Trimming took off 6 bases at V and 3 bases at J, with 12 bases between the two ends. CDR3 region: CASSEDPNYEQYF. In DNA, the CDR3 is TGTGCCAGCAGCGAGGACCCTAACTACGAGCAGTACTTC.

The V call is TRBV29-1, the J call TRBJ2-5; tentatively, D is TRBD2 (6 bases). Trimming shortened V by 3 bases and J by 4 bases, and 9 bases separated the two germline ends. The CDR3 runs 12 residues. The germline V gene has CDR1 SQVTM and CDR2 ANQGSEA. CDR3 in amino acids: CSVEFGGETQYF. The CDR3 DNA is TGCAGCGTTGAGTTCGGGGGAGAGACCCAGTACTTC.

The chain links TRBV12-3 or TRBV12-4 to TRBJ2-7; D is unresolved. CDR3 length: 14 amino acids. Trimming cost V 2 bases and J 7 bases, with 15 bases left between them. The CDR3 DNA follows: TGTGCCAGCAGTTTAAGCCTGGGGATAGGAGAGCAGTACTTC. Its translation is CASSLSLGIGEQYF.

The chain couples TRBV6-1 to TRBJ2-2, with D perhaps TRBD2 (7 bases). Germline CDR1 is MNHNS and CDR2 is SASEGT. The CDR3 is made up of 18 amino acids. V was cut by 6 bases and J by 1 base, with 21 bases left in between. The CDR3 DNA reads TGTGCCAGCAGAGACAGTCTTAGGGGGGGGATGAACACCGGGGAGCTGTTTTTT. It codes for CASRDSLRGGMNTGELFF.

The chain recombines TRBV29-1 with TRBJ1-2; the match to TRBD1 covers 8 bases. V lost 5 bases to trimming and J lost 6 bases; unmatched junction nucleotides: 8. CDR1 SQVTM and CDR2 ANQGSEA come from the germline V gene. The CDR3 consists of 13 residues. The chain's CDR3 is CSVSGTGVDGYTF. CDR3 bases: TGCAGCGTTTCCGGGACAGGCGTCGATGGCTACACCTTC.

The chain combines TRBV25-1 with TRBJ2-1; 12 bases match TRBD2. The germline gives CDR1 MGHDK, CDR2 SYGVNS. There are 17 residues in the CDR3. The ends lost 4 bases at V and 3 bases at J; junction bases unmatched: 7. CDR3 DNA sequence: TGTGCCAGCAGTGCGGGAGGACTAGCGGGGATCTACAATGAGCAGTTCTTC. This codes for CASSAGGLAGIYNEQFF.

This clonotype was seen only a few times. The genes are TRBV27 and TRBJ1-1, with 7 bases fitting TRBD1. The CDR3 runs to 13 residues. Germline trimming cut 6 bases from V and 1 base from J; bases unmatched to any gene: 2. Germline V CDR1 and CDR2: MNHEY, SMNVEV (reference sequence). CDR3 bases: TGTGCCAGCAGCTACAGGGGGAACACTGAAGCTTTCTTT. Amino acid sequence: CASSYRGNTEAFF.

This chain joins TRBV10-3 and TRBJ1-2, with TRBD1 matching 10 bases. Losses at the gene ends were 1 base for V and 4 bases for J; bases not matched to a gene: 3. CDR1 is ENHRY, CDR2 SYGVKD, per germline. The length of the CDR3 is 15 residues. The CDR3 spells CAISEWDRGSYGYTF. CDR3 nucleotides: TGTGCCATCAGTGAGTGGGACAGGGGTAGCTATGGCTACACCTTC.

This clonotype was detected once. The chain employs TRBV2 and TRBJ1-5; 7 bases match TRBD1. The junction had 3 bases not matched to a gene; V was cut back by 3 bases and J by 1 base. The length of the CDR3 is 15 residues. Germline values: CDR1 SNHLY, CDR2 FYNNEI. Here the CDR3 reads CASSDFRGSNQPQHF. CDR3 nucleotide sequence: TGTGCCAGCAGTGATTTCAGGGGGAGCAATCAGCCCCAGCATTTT. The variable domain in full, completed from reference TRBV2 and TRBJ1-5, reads EPEVTQTPSHQVTQMGQEVILRCVPISNHLYFYWYRQILGQKVEFLVSFYNNEISEKSEIFDDQFSVERPDGSNFTLKIRSTKLEDSAMYFCASSDFRGSNQPQHFGDGTRLSIL.

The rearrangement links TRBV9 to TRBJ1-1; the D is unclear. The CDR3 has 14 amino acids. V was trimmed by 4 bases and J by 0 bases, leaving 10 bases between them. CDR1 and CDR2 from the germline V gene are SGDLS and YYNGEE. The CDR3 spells CASSNSPMNTEAFF. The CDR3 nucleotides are TGTGCCAGCAGCAACTCCCCCATGAACACTGAAGCTTTCTTT.

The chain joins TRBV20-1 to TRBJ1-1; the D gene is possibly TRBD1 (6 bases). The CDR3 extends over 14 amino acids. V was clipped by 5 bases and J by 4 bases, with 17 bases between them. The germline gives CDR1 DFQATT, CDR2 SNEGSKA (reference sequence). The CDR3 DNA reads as TGCAGTGCTTCTGGGGGGGGCGTGAGCACTGAAGCTTTCTTT. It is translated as CSASGGGVSTEAFF.

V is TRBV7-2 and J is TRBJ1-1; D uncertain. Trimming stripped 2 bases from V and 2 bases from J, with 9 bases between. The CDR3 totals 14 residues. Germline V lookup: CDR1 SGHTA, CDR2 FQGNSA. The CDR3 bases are TGTGCCAGCAGCTTATCGGGGTTAAACACTGAAGCTTTCTTT. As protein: CASSLSGLNTEAFF.